This T cell receptor (beta chain) is drawn from a study of blood T cell repertoires in COVID-19. Across the whole study: Spain, Italy and the United States supplied samples that represented acute and convalescent COVID-19. T cells, B-cell-depleted T cells, or PBMCs supplied cDNA or gDNA.

Per the authors' pipeline: Scientists estimated how many nucleated cells there were by amplifying reference gene primers. TCRdb's copy holds only in-frame clones and misses some; the assay was immunoSEQ multiplex PCR. That table gives V, J and clone size, and the DNA gave D and trimming. The data contain 85,000 to 120,000 clones, around 87% of them seen just once; the ten biggest clones take up more than 4.5%. CDR3 size: 15 residues. After removal of 5 bases from V and 4 bases from J, the junction contained 8 bases not matched to a gene. CDR1 MNHEY and CDR2 SVGAGI come from the germline V gene. This TCR was sampled from a woman aged 45-65 years with COVID-19, enrolled during active disease. The specimen was peripheral blood. This chain uses TRBV6-5 with TRBJ1-5, with TRBD1 matching over 7 bases. For the CDR3, the DNA is TGTGCCAGCAGTCGTCCGGGACAGACAAATCAGCCCCAGCATTTT. It translates to CASSRPGQTNQPQHF.